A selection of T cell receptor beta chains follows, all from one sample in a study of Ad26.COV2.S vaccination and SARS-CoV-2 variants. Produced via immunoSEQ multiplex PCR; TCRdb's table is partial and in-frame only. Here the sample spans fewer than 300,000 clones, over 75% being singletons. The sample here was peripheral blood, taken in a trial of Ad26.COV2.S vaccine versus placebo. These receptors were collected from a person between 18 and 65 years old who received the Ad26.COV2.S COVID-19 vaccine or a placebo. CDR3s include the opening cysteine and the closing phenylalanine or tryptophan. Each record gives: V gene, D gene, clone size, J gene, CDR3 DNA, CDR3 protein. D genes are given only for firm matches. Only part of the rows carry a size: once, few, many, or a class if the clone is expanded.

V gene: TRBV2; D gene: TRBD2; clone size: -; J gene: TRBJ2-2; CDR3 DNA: TGTGCCAGCAGCGTGGGACTAGCGGGGACTGGGGAGCTGTTTTTT; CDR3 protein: CASSVGLAGTGELFF
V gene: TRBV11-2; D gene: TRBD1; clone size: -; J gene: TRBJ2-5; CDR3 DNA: TGTGCCAGCACCCCGTTACAGGGGGTTACGTGGACCCAGTACTTC; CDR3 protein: CASTPLQGVTWTQYF
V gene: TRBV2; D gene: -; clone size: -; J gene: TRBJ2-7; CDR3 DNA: TGTGCCAGCAGTCCGGCGACAGGAACCCTCTACGAGCAGTACTTC; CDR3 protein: CASSPATGTLYEQYF
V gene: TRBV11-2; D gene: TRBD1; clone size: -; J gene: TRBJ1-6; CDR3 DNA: TGTGCCAGCAGCGTACAAACAGGGGGCAATTCACCCCTCCACTTT; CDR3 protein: CASSVQTGGNSPLHF
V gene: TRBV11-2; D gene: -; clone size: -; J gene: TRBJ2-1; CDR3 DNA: TGTGCCAGCAGCTCAGGGGGGGGACGGCACTACAATGAGCAGTTCTTC; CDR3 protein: CASSSGGGRHYNEQFF
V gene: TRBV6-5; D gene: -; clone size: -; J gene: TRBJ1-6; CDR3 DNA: TGTGCCAGCAGTCCCCGCGGGACGAGCAATTCACCCCTCCACTTT; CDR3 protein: CASSPRGTSNSPLHF
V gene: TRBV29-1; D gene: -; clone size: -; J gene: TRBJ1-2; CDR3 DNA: TGCAGCGTTGAAAGGTTTGAAGGCTACACCTTC; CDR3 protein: CSVERFEGYTF
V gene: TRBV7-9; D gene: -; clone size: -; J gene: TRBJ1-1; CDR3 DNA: TGTGCCAGCAGCTTAGCACAAATGACTGAAGCTTTCTTT; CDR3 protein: CASSLAQMTEAFF
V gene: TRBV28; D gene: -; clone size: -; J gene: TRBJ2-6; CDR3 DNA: TGTGCCAGCCACAGACGCTCTGGGGCCAACGTCCTGACTTTC; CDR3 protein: CASHRRSGANVLTF
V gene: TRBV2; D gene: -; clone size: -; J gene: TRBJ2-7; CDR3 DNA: TGTGCCAGCAGGGGGATCTCCTACGAGCAGTACTTC; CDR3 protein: CASRGISYEQYF
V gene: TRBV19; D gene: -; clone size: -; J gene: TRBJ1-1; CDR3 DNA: TGTGCCAGTAGTATAGATCTTGGCAGTACAATGAACACTGAAGCTTTCTTT; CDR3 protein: CASSIDLGSTMNTEAFF
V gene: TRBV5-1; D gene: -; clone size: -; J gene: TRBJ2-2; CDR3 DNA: TGCGCCAGCAGCTTGGAATCGGGGGAGCTGTTTTTT; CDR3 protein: CASSLESGELFF
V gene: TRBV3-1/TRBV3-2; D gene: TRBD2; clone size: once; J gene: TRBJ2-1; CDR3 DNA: TGTGCCAGCAGCCAAGGTCTAGCGGGAGAGAGTGAGCAGTTCTTC; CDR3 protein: CASSQGLAGESEQFF
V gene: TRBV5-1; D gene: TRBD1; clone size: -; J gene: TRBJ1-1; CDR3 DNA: TGCGCCAGCAGCTTCACCGGTGGACAGGGGGCATTGGGCACTGAAGCTTTCTTT; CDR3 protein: CASSFTGGQGALGTEAFF
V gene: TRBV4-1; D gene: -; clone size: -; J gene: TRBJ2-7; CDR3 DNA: TGCGCCAGCAGCCTAGTGAGCACAGGGAGCTCCTACGAGCAGTACTTC; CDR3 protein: CASSLVSTGSSYEQYF
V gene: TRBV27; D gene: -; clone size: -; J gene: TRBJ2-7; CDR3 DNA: TGTGCCAGCAGTTTATTGAGACACCAAGCCTACGAGCAGTACTTC; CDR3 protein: CASSLLRHQAYEQYF
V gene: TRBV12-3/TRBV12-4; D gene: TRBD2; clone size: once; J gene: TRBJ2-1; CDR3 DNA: TGTGCCACCGGGACTAGCTCCAATGAGCAGTTCTTC; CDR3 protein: CATGTSSNEQFF
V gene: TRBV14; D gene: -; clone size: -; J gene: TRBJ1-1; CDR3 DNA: TGTGCCAGCAGCCAAGCTGGTGGCGGCACTGAAGCTTTCTTT; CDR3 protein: CASSQAGGGTEAFF
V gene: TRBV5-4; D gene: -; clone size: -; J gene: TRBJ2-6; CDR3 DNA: TGTGCCAGCAGCTTGGAGGGAGCTGGGGCCAACGTCCTGACTTTC; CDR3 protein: CASSLEGAGANVLTF
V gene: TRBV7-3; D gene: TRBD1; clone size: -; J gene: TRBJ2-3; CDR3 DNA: TGTGCCAGCAGCCTCGGACAGGGCCCAGATACGCAGTATTTT; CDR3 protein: CASSLGQGPDTQYF
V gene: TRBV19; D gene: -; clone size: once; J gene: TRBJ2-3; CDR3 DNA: TGTGCCAGTAGTAAAACGGGGGATTTAGCAGATACGCAGTATTTT; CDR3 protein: CASSKTGDLADTQYF
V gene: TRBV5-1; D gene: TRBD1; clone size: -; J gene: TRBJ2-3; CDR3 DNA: TGCGCCAGCAGTCCCTACCGGGACAGGGAGGATACGCAGTATTTT; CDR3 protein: CASSPYRDREDTQYF
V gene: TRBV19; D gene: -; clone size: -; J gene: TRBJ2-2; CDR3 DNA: TGTGCCAGCCGGACCCGGACCCGCGGCGGGGAGCTGTTTTTT; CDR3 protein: CASRTRTRGGELFF
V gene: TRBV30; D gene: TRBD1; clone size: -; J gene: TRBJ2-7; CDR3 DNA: TGTGCCTGGAGGATTTTCAGGCCCGGCAATCCGGGACAGGGGAGCTCCTACGAGCAGTACTTC; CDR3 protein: CAWRIFRPGNPGQGSSYEQYF